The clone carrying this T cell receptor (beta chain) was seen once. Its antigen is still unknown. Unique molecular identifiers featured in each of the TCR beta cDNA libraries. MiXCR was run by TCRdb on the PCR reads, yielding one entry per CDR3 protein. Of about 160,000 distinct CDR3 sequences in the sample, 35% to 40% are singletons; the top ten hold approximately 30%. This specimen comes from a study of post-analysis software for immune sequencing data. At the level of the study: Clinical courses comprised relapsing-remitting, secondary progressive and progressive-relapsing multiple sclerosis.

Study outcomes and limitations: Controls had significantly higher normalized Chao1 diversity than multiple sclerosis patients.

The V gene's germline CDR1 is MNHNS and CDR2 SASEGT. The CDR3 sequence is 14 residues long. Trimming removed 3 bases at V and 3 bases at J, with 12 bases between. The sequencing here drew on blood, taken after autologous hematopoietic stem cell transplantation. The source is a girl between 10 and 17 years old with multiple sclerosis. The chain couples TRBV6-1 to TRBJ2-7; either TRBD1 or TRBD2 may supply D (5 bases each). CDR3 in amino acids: CASSDPGTVYEQYF. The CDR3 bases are TGTGCCAGCAGTGATCCCGGGACGGTCTACGAGCAGTACTTC.